This TCR beta chain derives from a study of shared clonotypes between healthy human individuals. Study-level results: Some clonotypes were shared by all four sorted-subset donors, while others were not shared. The non-shared ones had lower generation probabilities than the shared ones. Generally, estimated richness proved larger in naive subsets than it did in memory subsets.

Using immunoSEQ multiplex PCR, the repertoire was profiled, and TCRdb retains in-frame clones only, with some absent. The sample contains 2 million to 2.5 million clones, 80% to 95% of which appear only once. Germline V gene lookup returns CDR1 SGDLS and CDR2 YYNGEE. Deletions cut 0 bases from V and 4 bases from J, with 7 bases between. The CDR3 covers 13 residues. A remark on this clone: Its specificity is not known.

Material for sequencing was naive CD4+ T cells from PBMCs. Subset meaning: CD45RA+ positively selected. The receptor comes from a man aged 18 to 30 in good health. Some clones in this sample may be carry-over from other donors' samples. The chain uses TRBV9 and TRBJ2-5; D is perhaps TRBD1 (5 bases). CDR3 amino acids: CASSVDQGETQYF. CDR3 nucleotides: TGTGCCAGCAGCGTAGACCAGGGAGAGACCCAGTACTTC.